A selection of T cell receptor beta chains follows, all from one sample in a study of beta chain features in type 1 diabetes. TCRdb's table, derived via immunoSEQ multiplex PCR, lists solely in-frame clones and lacks some. Of about 180,000 clones in the sample, 7.8% were seen once. Sample: central memory CD4+ T cells from blood. Receptors were obtained from a woman in her thirties or forties with type 1 diabetes. Each CDR3 is given with its conserved first and last residue. Fields, in order: J gene, CDR3 length, V gene, D gene, clone size, CDR3 protein, CDR3 DNA. The D gene is left open where the match is weak. Rows may omit the clone size; those that give it use once, few, many or a size class.

TRBJ1-1 | 14 | TRBV7-3 | NA | many | CASSTIGGGTEAFF | TGTGCCAGCAGCACCATTGGGGGCGGCACTGAAGCTTTCTTT
TRBJ2-3 | 14 | TRBV6-5 | NA | NA | CASSYPGAQDTQYF | TGTGCCAGCAGTTACCCCGGAGCCCAAGATACGCAGTATTTT
TRBJ1-4 | 14 | TRBV5-6 | TRBD1 | NA | CASSLTGPDEKLFF | TGTGCCAGCAGCCTGACAGGGCCGGATGAAAAACTGTTTTTT
TRBJ2-5 | 13 | TRBV12-5 | NA | NA | CASGTNRGETQYF | TGTGCTAGTGGGACAAACCGGGGAGAGACCCAGTACTTC
TRBJ2-7 | 16 | TRBV6-1 | TRBD1 | NA | CASSGRLGQTFYEQYF | TGTGCCAGCAGTGGTCGACTGGGACAGACATTCTACGAGCAGTACTTC
TRBJ2-2 | 13 | TRBV4-3 | NA | NA | CASSQTRSGELFF | TGCGCCAGCAGCCAAACTAGATCTGGGGAGCTGTTTTTT
TRBJ2-5 | 14 | TRBV5-1 | NA | few | CASSVGNKRETQYF | TGCGCCAGCAGCGTCGGGAATAAACGGGAGACCCAGTACTTC
TRBJ2-5 | 12 | TRBV2 | TRBD1 | NA | CATTGDAETQYF | TGTGCCACCACAGGGGACGCGGAGACCCAGTACTTC
TRBJ1-1 | 14 | TRBV4-3 | NA | few | CASSQGRGNTEAFF | TGCGCCAGCAGCCAAGGGAGGGGCAACACTGAAGCTTTCTTT
TRBJ2-1 | 15 | TRBV18 | TRBD2 | few | CASSPVASGGGEQFF | TGTGCCAGCTCACCGGTAGCTAGCGGGGGAGGTGAGCAGTTCTTC
TRBJ2-3 | 16 | TRBV7-2 | TRBD2 | NA | CASSLGREGRGDTQYF | TGTGCCAGCAGCTTAGGGCGGGAGGGCCGAGGAGATACGCAGTATTTT
TRBJ2-5 | 15 | TRBV11-2 | TRBD2 | few | CASILGAGAKETQYF | TGTGCCAGCATCCTAGGAGCGGGGGCAAAAGAGACCCAGTACTTC
TRBJ1-4 | 15 | TRBV30 | NA | NA | CAWSLGPGGSEKLFF | TGTGCCTGGAGCCTAGGTCCGGGTGGCAGCGAAAAACTGTTTTTT
TRBJ2-7 | 14 | TRBV6-5 | TRBD1 | few | CASSYGTEPYEQYF | TGTGCCAGCAGTTATGGGACAGAACCCTACGAGCAGTACTTC
TRBJ1-1 | 13 | TRBV5-8 | TRBD1 | NA | CASSLNRGLEAFF | TGTGCCAGCAGCTTGAACAGGGGCCTTGAAGCTTTCTTT
TRBJ2-1 | 13 | TRBV19 | NA | many | CASRGRQVDEQFF | TGTGCCAGTAGAGGGAGGCAGGTCGATGAGCAGTTCTTC
TRBJ1-6 | 15 | TRBV5-1 | TRBD1 | few | CASSLDRVDNSPLHF | TGCGCCAGCAGCCTGGACAGGGTGGATAATTCACCCCTCCACTTT
TRBJ1-1 | 16 | TRBV23-1 | TRBD1 | NA | CASGKTDRGLNTEAFF | TGCGCCAGCGGCAAAACGGACAGGGGCCTGAACACTGAAGCTTTCTTT
TRBJ2-5 | 13 | TRBV2 | NA | few | CASAPGQQETQYF | TGTGCCAGCGCCCCGGGACAACAAGAGACCCAGTACTTC
TRBJ2-3 | 16 | TRBV7-8 | NA | NA | CASSPPWRLGGDTQYF | TGTGCCAGCAGCCCCCCTTGGAGACTCGGGGGAGATACGCAGTATTTT
TRBJ2-7 | 13 | TRBV5-1 | NA | NA | CASSPGQTYEQYF | TGCGCCAGCAGCCCGGGACAAACCTACGAGCAGTACTTC
TRBJ2-7 | 14 | TRBV2 | TRBD1 | few | CASSEWDSTYEQYF | TGTGCCAGCAGTGAATGGGACAGCACCTACGAGCAGTACTTC
TRBJ2-3 | 14 | TRBV7-3 | TRBD2 | NA | CASSWGLAGDTQYF | TGTGCCAGCAGCTGGGGACTAGCGGGAGATACGCAGTATTTT
TRBJ2-5 | 14 | TRBV5-1 | NA | few | CASRYTGEEETQYF | TGCGCCAGCAGATATACAGGGGAGGAAGAGACCCAGTACTTC
TRBJ2-1 | 17 | TRBV5-7 | TRBD2 | few | CASSEAGFMGSYNEQFF | TGTGCCAGCAGTGAAGCGGGGTTCATGGGCTCCTACAATGAGCAGTTCTTC
TRBJ2-7 | 11 | TRBV20-1 | NA | few | CSARTGYEQYF | TGCAGTGCTAGGACGGGTTACGAGCAGTACTTC